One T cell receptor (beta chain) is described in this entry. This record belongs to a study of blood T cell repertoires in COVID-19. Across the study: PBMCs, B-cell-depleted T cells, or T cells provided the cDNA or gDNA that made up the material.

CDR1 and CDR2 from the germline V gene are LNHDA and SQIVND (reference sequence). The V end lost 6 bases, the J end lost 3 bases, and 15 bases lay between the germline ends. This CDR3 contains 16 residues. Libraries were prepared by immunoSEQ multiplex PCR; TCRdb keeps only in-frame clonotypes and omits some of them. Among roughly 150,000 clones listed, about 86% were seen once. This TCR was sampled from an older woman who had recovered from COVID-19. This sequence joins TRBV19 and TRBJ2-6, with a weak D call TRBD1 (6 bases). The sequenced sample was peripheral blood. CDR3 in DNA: TGTGCCAGTAGGCCAAACAGGGTTGGTGGGGCCAACGTCCTGACTTTC. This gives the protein CASRPNRVGGANVLTF.